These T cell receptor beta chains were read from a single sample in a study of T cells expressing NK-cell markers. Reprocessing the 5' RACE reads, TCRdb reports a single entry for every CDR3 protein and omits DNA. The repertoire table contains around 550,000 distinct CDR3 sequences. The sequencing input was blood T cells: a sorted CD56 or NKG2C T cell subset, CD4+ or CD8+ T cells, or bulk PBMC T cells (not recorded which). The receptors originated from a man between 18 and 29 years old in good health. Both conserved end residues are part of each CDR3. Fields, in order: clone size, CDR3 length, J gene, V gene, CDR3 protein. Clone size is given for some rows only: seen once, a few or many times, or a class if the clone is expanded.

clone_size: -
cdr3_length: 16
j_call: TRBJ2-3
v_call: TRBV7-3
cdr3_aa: CASSSGGAPGSDTQYF

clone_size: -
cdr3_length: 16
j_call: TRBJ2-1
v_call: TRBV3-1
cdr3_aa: CASSQESKSAYNEQFF

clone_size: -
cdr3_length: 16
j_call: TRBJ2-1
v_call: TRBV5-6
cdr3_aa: CASSLEGTTVYNEQFF

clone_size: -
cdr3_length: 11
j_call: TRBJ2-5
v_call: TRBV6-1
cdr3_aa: CASSEGGTQYF

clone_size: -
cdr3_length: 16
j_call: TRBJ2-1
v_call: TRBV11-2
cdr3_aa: CASSPLAGAGYNEQFF

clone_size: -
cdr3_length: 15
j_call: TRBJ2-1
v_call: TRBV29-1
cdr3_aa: CSVDPKGLAGIGQFF

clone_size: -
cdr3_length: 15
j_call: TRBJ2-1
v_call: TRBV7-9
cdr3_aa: CASSLSGQVNNEQFF

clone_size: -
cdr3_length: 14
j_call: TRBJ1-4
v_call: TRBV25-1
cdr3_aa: CASTPGGTSEKLFF

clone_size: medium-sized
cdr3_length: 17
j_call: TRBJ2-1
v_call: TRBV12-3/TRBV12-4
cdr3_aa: CASSLEGVLGSYNEQFF

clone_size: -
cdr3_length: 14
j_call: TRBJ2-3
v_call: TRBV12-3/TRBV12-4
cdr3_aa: CASSSPPVPDTQYF

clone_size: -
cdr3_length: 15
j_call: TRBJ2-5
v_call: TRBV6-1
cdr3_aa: CASSEQTSGFETQYF

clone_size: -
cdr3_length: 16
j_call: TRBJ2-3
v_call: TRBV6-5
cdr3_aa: CASSYGLAGAGDTQYF

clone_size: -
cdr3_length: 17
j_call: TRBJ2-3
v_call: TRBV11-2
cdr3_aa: CASSHFPGVGEGNTQYF

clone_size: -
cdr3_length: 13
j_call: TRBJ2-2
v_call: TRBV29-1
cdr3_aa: CSVVELATGELFF

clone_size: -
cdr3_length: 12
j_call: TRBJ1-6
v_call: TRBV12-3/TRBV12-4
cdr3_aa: CASSPWGDPLHF

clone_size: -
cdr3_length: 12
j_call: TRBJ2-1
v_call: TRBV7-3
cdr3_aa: CASSLLGGEQFF

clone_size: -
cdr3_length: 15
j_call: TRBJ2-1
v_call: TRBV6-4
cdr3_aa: CASSDIGGAVDEQFF

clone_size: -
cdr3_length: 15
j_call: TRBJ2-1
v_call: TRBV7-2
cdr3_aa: CASSLGSREGPGQFF

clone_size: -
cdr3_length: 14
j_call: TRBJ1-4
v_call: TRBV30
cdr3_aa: CARGMGATNEKLFF

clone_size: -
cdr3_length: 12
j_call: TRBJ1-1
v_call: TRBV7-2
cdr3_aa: CASRQGGVEAFF

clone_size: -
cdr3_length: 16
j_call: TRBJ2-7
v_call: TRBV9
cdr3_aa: CASSVGPAGGTYEQYF

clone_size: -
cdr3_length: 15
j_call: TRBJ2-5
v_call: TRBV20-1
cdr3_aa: CSAKPSGSYGETQYF

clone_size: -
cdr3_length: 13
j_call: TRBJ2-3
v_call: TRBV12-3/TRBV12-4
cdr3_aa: CAAGGGSTDTQYF

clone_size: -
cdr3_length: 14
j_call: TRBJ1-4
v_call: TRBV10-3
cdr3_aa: CAIRAQHGNEKLFF

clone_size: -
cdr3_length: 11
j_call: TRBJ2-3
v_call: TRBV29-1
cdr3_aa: CSVYRGQAQYF

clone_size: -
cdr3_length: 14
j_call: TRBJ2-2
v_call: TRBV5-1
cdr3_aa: CASRGTEGPGELFF

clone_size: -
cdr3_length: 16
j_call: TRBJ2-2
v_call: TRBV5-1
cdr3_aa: CASSFQVGSNTGELFF

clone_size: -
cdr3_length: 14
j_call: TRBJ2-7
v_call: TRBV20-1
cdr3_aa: CSAPRLADPYEQYF

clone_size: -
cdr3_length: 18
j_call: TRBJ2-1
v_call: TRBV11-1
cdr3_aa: CASSLAWTSGRTYNEQFF

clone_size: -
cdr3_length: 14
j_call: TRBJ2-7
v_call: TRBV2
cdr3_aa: CASSDAASSYEQYF

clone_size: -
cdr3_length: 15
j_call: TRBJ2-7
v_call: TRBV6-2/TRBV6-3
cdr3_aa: CASSYSPGTHGKQYF

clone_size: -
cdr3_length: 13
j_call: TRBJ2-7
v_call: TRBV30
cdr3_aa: CAWQIRTAAEQYF

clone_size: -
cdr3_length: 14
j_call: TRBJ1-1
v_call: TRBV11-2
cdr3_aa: CASSSRQQNTEAFF

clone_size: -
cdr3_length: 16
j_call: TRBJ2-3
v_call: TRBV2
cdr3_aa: CASSETSGRRTDTQYF

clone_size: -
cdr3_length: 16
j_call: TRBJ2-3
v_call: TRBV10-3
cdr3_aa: CAISEPGGARGDTQYF

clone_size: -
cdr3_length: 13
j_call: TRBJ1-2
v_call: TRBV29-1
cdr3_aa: CSTRFAEVYGYTF

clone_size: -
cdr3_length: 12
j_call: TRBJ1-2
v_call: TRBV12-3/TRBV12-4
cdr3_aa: CASSLLTHGYTF

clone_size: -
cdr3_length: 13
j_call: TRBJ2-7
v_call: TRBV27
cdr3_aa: CASSIQGAAEQYF

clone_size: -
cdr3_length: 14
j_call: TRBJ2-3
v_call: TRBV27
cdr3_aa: CASHRQGATDTQYF

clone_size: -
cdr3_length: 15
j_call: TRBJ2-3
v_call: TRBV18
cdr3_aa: CASSPRTGHTDTQYF

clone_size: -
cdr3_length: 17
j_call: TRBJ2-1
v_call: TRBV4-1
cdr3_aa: CSRGAKGLAIELDEQFF

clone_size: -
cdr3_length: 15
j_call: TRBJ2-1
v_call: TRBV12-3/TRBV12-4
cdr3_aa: CASSITGASNNEQFF

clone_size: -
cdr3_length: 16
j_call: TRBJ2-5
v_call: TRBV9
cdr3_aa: CASSVDFPGPQETQYF

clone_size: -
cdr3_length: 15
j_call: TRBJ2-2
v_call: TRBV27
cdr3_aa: CASRARGGDTGELFF

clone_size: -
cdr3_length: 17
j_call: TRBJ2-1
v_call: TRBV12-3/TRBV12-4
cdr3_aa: CASSLPTTSGRDNEQFF

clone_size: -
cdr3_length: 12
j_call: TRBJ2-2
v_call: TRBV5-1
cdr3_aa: CASTGRAGELFF

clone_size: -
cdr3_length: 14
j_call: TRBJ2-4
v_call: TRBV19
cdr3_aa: CASSDRALEDIQYF

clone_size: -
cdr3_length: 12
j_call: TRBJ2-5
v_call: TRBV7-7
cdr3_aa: CASGASRETQYF

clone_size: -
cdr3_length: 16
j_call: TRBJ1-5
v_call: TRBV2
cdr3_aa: CASSVFFRVGNQPQHF

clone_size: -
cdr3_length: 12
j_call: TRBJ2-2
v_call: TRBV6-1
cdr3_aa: CAVRANTGELFF

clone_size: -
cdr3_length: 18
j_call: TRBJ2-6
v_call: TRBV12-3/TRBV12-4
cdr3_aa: CASRQKPSQGTGANVLTF

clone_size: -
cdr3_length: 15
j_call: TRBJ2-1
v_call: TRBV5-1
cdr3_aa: CASSLYRDRGDEQFF

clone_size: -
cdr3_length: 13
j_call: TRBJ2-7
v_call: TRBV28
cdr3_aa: CASSLGEGREQYF

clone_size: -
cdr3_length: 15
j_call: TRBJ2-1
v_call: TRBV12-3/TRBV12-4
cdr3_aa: CASSWDGAGMDEQFF